The 17 T cell receptor beta chains below all came from one sample that was sequenced in a study of vaccination and CD4 T cells after COVID-19. No cognate antigen is known for these TCRs. Treatment: roughly 11-day PBMC culture with coronavirus spike peptide pools or control peptides (ViraFEST assay). Researchers collected the unexposed donor's CD4+ T cells before the COVID-19 pandemic (2011-2018). Sequence data for DNA of cultured CD4+ T cells were generated by the Oncomine TCR Beta short-read assay. TCRdb recomputed calls from the PCR reads with MiXCR, one row per CDR3 protein. The sample lists several thousand distinct CDR3 sequences, about 70% occurring once. Sequencing input: CD4+ T cells from blood, cultured in vitro. Receptors were obtained from a human donor in good health.

The chain combines TRBV27 with TRBJ2-5; no clear D. The CDR3 covers 17 residues. Trimming cost V 2 bases and J 0 bases, with 16 bases left between them. Germline V CDR1 and CDR2: MNHEY, SMNVEV (reference sequence). The CDR3 sequence: CASSLRSNLPHQETQYF. CDR3 nucleotide sequence: TGTGCCAGCAGTTTAAGGTCAAACCTGCCTCACCAAGAGACCCAGTACTTC.

The chain recombines TRBV27 with TRBJ2-3; D uncertain. Germline CDR1 MNHEY, CDR2 SMNVEV (reference sequence). The V gene lost 3 bases and the J gene lost 0 bases, with 10 bases spanning the gap. CDR3 length: 15 amino acids. CDR3 amino acids: CASSFQIHSTDTQYF. CDR3 nucleotide sequence: TGTGCCAGCAGTTTTCAAATACACAGCACAGATACGCAGTATTTT.

J is TRBJ2-5 and V is TRBV21-1; whether TRBD1, the table's D call, matches the DNA was not checked. TRBV21-1 represents a pseudogene. The CDR3 is made up of 15 amino acids. The CDR3 loop reads CASSKGRLPVETQYF. DNA of the CDR3: TGTGCCAGCAGTAAGGGACGTTTGCCGGTGGAGACCCAGTACTTC.

The gene calls are TRBV20-1 and TRBJ1-5; D might be TRBD1 (5 bases). The germline gives CDR1 DFQATT, CDR2 SNEGSKA (reference sequence). Deletions cut 5 bases from V and 5 bases from J, with 22 bases between. There are 16 residues in the CDR3. The CDR3 loop is CSAPLRGTGSYQPQHF. Here the CDR3 DNA reads TGCAGTGCTCCTCTTCGAGGGACTGGGAGTTATCAGCCCCAGCATTTT.

This chain links TRBV20-1 with TRBJ1-5, with D perhaps TRBD1 (5 bases). Germline V gene data show CDR1 as DFQATT and CDR2 as SNEGSKA (reference sequence). V was clipped by 6 bases and J by 5 bases, with 17 bases between them. This CDR3 is 14 amino acids long. CDR3 protein: CSATVGQGYQPQHF. The CDR3 nucleotides are TGCAGTGCGACGGTGGGGCAGGGATATCAGCCCCAGCATTTT.

The rearrangement links TRBV2 to TRBJ1-6, with D unclear. The CDR3 has 11 amino acids. The germline gives CDR1 SNHLY, CDR2 FYNNEI. The V end lost 3 bases, the J end lost 9 bases, and 3 bases lay between the germline ends. The CDR3 protein is CASSDGSPLHF. CDR3 coding DNA: TGTGCCAGCAGTGATGGTTCACCCCTCCACTTT.

V gene TRBV5-1 combines with J gene TRBJ2-7, with 7 nucleotides matching TRBD1. The germline CDR1 and CDR2 sequences are SGHRS and YFSETQ. CDR3 length equals 14 residues. V gave up 4 bases and J gave up 2 bases; unmatched junction bases: 6. DNA of the CDR3: TGCGCCAGCAGCGCCCTGCAGGGGGCCTACGAGCAGTACTTC. It yields the protein CASSALQGAYEQYF.

This sequence joins TRBV19 and TRBJ2-7, with D maybe TRBD2 (5 bases). CDR1 LNHDA and CDR2 SQIVND come from the germline V gene (reference sequence). Trimming removed 3 bases from V and 7 bases from J, with 13 bases in between. This CDR3 region has 13 residues. The CDR3 bases are TGTGCCAGTAGTATCCCCGGACTGGGAGAGCAGTACTTC. The encoded protein is CASSIPGLGEQYF.

The chain has TRBV6-5 and TRBJ2-7, with 9 bases fitting TRBD2. The germline CDR1 and CDR2 sequences are MNHEY and SVGAGI. This CDR3 region has 15 residues. V trimming: 2 bases; J trimming: 2 bases; junction bases outside the gene matches: 4. CDR3 sequence reads: CASSYMASGAYEQYF. For the CDR3, the DNA is TGTGCCAGCAGTTACATGGCTAGCGGGGCCTACGAGCAGTACTTC.

V is TRBV10-3 and J is TRBJ1-2; a weak D match, TRBD1 (5 bases). CDR1 is ENHRY and CDR2 is SYGVKD in the germline V gene. Trimming pared 11 bases from V and 9 bases from J, leaving 19 bases between. The length of the CDR3 is 12 residues. The CDR3 reads CASWGRGGSYTF. In DNA form, the CDR3 reads TGTGCCTCCTGGGGCCGGGGGGGTAGCTACACCTTC.

The CDR3 region has the DNA TGTGCCAGCAGCTTCTCTAGCGGGAGGGGAGAGACCCAGTACTTC. Translating it yields CASSFSSGRGETQYF. The gene calls are TRBV27 and TRBJ2-5, with 12 positions matching TRBD2. J lost 4 bases, V lost 6 bases, and 6 bases had no gene match. The CDR3 loop spans 15 amino acids. The germline V gene has CDR1 MNHEY and CDR2 SMNVEV (reference sequence).

This chain uses TRBV7-2 with TRBJ1-2; D is uncertain. V was trimmed by 5 bases and J by 5 bases, leaving 9 bases between them. This CDR3 has 12 amino acids. Per germline, CDR1 SGHTA and CDR2 FQGNSA. DNA for the CDR3: TGTGCCAGCAGCACAGTAAGATATGGCTACACCTTC. This codes for CASSTVRYGYTF.

The rearrangement joins TRBV19 to TRBJ1-6; TRBD1 agrees at 8 bases. Losses at the gene ends were 7 bases for V and 7 bases for J; bases not matched to a gene: 9. The CDR3 extends over 15 amino acids. Germline V gene lookup returns CDR1 LNHDA and CDR2 SQIVND (reference sequence). CDR3 sequence: CASNVPGGANSPLHF. The CDR3 DNA reads as TGTGCCAGTAACGTCCCAGGGGGCGCGAATTCACCCCTCCACTTT.

This chain joins TRBV6-5 and TRBJ1-5; D perhaps matches TRBD1 (5 bases). Germline V gene lookup returns CDR1 MNHEY and CDR2 SVGAGI. The V end lost 2 bases, the J end lost 3 bases, and 11 bases lay between the germline ends. The CDR3 runs 15 residues. The CDR3 DNA sequence: TGTGCCAGCAGTTACCGGGGGGGTAACAATCAGCCCCAGCATTTT. Its translation is CASSYRGGNNQPQHF.

The chain carries TRBV6-2 or TRBV6-3 and TRBJ2-1, with 7 bases aligning to TRBD2. Germline V gene lookup returns CDR1 MNHEY and CDR2 SVGEGT. This CDR3 has 14 residues. Trimming at V came to 4 bases and at J to 10 bases, leaving 10 bases not matched to a gene. The CDR3 loop is CASSSTTSVYEQFF. DNA for the CDR3: TGTGCCAGCAGTTCTACCACTAGCGTATACGAGCAGTTCTTC.

The V gene is TRBV5-4, the J gene TRBJ2-5, with TRBD1 matching 7 bases. CDR1 SGHNT and CDR2 YYREEE come from the germline V gene (reference sequence). V lost 0 bases to trimming and J lost 1 base; unmatched junction nucleotides: 0. There are 14 residues in the CDR3. The CDR3 loop reads CASSLGQGQETQYF. The CDR3 DNA sequence: TGTGCCAGCAGCTTGGGACAGGGCCAAGAGACCCAGTACTTC.

This clonotype has more than one count but fewer than ten. The chain is built from TRBV11-3 and TRBJ2-2; D is possibly TRBD1 or TRBD2 (5 bases each). Germline V gene sequence: CDR1 SGHNT, CDR2 YENEEA. V lost 7 bases to trimming and J lost 4 bases, with 13 bases between them. The CDR3 extends over 14 amino acids. CDR3 sequence (DNA): TGTGCCAGCACATCTGACAGCGGCACCGGGGAGCTGTTTTTT. It specifies CASTSDSGTGELFF.